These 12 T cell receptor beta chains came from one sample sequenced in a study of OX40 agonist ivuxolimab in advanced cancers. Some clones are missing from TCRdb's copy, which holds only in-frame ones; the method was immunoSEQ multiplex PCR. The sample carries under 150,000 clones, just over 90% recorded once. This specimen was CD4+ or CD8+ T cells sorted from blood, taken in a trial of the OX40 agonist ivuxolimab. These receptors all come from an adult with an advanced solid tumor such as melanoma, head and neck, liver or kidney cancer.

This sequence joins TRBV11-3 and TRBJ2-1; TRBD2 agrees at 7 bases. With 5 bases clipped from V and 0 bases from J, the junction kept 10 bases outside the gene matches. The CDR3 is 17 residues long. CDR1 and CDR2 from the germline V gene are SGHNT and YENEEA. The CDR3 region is CASSPGWRESSYNEQFF. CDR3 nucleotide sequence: TGTGCCAGCAGCCCAGGCTGGCGGGAGAGCTCCTACAATGAGCAGTTCTTC.

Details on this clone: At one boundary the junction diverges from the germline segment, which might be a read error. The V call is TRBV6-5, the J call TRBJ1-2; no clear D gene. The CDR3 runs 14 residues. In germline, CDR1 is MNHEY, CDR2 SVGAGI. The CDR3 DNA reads TGTGCCAGCAGTGACTCAGGAGTCCTCTATGGCTACACCTTC. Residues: CASSDSGVLYGYTF.

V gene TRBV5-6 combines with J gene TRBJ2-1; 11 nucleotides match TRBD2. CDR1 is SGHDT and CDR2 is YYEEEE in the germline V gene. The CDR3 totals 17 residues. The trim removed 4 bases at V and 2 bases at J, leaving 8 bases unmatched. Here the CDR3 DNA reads TGTGCCAGCAGCCGTGTGGGACTAGCGGATACCTACAATGAGCAGTTCTTC. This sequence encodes CASSRVGLADTYNEQFF.

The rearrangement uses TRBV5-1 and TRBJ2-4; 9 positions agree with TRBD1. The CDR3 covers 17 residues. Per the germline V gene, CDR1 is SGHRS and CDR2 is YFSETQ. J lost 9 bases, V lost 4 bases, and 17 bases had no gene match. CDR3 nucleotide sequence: TGCGCCAGCAGCCCCCTCAACGCCCTAGGACAGGGGAGCATTCAGTACTTC. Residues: CASSPLNALGQGSIQYF.

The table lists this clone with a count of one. The CDR3 coding sequence is TGCGCCAGCAGCCACGGACAGGGGGCCCACAATGAGCAGTTCTTC. This codes for CASSHGQGAHNEQFF. V gene TRBV5-1 combines with J gene TRBJ2-1; 11 bases fit TRBD1. The CDR3 has 15 residues. V lost 4 bases to trimming and J lost 5 bases; unmatched junction nucleotides: 5. Germline values: CDR1 SGHRS, CDR2 YFSETQ.

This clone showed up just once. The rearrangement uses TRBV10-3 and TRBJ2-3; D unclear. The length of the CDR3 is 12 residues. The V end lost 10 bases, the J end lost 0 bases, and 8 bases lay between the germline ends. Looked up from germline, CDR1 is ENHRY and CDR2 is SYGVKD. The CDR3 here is CATGPSTDTQYF. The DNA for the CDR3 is TGTGCCACAGGACCAAGCACAGATACGCAGTATTTT.

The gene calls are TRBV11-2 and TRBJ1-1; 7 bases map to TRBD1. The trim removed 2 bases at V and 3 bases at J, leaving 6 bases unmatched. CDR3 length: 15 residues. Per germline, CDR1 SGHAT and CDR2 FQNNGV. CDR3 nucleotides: TGTGCCAGCAGCTTACGGGGGACAGATGACACTGAAGCTTTCTTT. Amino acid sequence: CASSLRGTDDTEAFF.

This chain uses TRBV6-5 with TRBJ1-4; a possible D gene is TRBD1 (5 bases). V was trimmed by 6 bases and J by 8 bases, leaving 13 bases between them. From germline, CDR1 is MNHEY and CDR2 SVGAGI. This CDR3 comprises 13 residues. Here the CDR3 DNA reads TGTGCCAGCAGGGGGTCGGGGACGGAAAAACTGTTTTTT. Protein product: CASRGSGTEKLFF.

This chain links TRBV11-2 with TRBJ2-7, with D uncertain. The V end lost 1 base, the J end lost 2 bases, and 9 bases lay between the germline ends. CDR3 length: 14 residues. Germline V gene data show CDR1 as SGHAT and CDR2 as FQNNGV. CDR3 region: CASSLAGQPYEQYF. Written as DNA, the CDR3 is TGTGCCAGCAGCTTAGCGGGTCAGCCCTACGAGCAGTACTTC.

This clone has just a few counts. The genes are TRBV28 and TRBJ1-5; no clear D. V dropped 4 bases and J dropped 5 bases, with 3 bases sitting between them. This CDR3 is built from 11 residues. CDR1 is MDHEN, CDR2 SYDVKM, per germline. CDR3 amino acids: CASSSYQPQHF. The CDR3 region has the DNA TGTGCCAGCAGTTCCTATCAGCCCCAGCATTTT.

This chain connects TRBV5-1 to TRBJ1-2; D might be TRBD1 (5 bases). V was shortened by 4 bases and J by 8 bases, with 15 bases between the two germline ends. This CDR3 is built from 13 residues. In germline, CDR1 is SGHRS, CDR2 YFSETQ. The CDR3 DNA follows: TGCGCCAGCAGCGACGGGGGACGGTCCGGCTACACCTTC. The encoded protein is CASSDGGRSGYTF.

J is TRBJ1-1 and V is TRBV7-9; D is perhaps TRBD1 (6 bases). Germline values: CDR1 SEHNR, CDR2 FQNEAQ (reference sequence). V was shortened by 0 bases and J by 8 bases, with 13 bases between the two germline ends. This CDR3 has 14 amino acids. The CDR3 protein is CASSLAPGQHEAFF. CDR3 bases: TGTGCCAGCAGCTTAGCACCGGGACAACACGAAGCTTTCTTT.